One TCR beta chain is described in this entry. Antigen unknown. The data stem from a study of T cells in localized non-small cell lung cancer. Study-level findings and limits: Within adjacent lung there appeared a median 57 of the top 100 tumor clones. Sequencing was limited to one tumor region, leaving the possibility of heterogeneity open.

Sequenced by immunoSEQ multiplex PCR; TCRdb stores in-frame clones only, minus some. This sample has about 24,000 clones; roughly 90% occur once, and the top ten carry 25% to 30%. The clonotype was recovered from a male donor at least 60 years old with stage I squamous cell lung carcinoma. The sample here was peripheral blood, taken before any cancer treatment.

The CDR3, as DNA: TGCAGCGTTCTCATAGGGGGCGGGACTGAAGCTTTCTTT. Translating it yields CSVLIGGGTEAFF. The chain carries TRBV29-1 and TRBJ1-1; 7 nucleotides align to TRBD1. After removal of 5 bases from V and 5 bases from J, the junction contained 8 bases not matched to a gene. CDR1 and CDR2 from the germline V gene are SQVTM and ANQGSEA. The CDR3 runs to 13 residues.